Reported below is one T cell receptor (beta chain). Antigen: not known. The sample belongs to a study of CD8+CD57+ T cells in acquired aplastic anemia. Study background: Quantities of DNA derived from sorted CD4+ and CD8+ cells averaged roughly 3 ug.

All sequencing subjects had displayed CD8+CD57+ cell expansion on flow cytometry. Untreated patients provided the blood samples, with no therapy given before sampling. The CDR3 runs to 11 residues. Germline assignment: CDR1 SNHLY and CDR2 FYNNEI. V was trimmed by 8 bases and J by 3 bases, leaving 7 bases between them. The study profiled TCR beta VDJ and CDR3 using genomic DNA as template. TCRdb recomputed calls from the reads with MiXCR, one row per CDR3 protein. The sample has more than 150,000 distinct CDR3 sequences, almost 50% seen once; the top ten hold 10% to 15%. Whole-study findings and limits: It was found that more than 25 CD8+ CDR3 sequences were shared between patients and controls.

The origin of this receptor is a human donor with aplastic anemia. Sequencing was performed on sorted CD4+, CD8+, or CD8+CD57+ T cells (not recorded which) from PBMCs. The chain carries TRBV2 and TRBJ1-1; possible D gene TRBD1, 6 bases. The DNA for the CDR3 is TGTGCCAGCTCAGGGGACACTGAAGCTTTCTTT. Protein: CASSGDTEAFF.